The 17 T cell receptor beta chains listed next were all sequenced from one sample in a study of blood T cell repertoires in COVID-19 (dated by TCRdb to about 2020). The library was made by the immunoSEQ multiplex PCR assay. The immuneACCESS repertoire file appears here via TCRdb, limited to in-frame rearrangements. These files lack a portion of the clones; in checked studies, under half of the deficit traces to unresolved V genes, and the cause of the others is not known. The sample yields about 97,000 clones; 88% were counted once. The ten top clones hold roughly 2% of the sample. The sample consisted of peripheral blood. These TCRs come from a man in his forties or fifties with COVID-19, enrolled during active disease.

The rearrangement links TRBV13 to TRBJ2-2; D is undetermined. CDR3 length equals 15 residues. Germline loops: CDR1 PRHDT, CDR2 FYEKMQ (reference sequence). Trimming cost V 2 bases and J 2 bases, with 9 bases left between them. CDR3: CASSLPSDNTGELFF. The DNA of the CDR3 is TGTGCCAGCAGCTTACCTAGTGATAACACCGGGGAGCTGTTTTTT.

The chain has TRBV15 and TRBJ2-7; D is possibly TRBD1 (5 bases). The CDR3 runs to 17 residues. Per the germline V gene, CDR1 is LNHNV and CDR2 is YYDKDF (reference sequence). Trimming removed 1 base from V and 7 bases from J, with 23 bases in between. The DNA of the CDR3 is TGTGCCACCAGCAGAGTGGCTTCAGGACACGACCCCCGGGAGCAGTACTTC. It yields the protein CATSRVASGHDPREQYF.

CDR3 DNA: TGTGCCAGCAGCCAAGAAACTTTTACAGGGGATGGCTACACCTTC. It is translated as CASSQETFTGDGYTF. The chain recombines TRBV4-2 with TRBJ1-2; 7 bases agree with TRBD1. The CDR3 is 15 residues long. V was pared by 0 bases and J by 6 bases, with 7 bases of the junction left unmatched. Looked up from germline, CDR1 is LGHNA and CDR2 is YNFKEQ.

The V call is TRBV6-5, the J call TRBJ1-1; D is unresolved. Germline V CDR1 and CDR2: MNHEY, SVGAGI. V was trimmed by 2 bases and J by 4 bases, leaving 11 bases between them. The CDR3 sequence is 14 residues long. CDR3: CASSYGRSSTEAFF. In DNA, the CDR3 is TGTGCCAGCAGTTACGGGAGGTCGAGCACTGAAGCTTTCTTT.

The V and J genes are TRBV19 and TRBJ2-5; D remains ambiguous. This CDR3 contains 11 residues. Germline CDR1 is LNHDA and CDR2 is SQIVND (reference sequence). Trimming stripped 6 bases from V and 3 bases from J, with 5 bases between. The DNA for the CDR3 is TGTGCCAGTAGAAATAAAGAGACCCAGTACTTC. Translated: CASRNKETQYF.

J is TRBJ2-7 and V is TRBV9; perhaps TRBD2 as D (7 bases). The CDR3 is 13 amino acids. Germline V gene data show CDR1 as SGDLS and CDR2 as YYNGEE. The germline V and J ends were trimmed by 2 bases and 6 bases, with 12 bases remaining between them. The CDR3: CASSVLGGGEQYF. The CDR3 nucleotides are TGTGCCAGCAGCGTCCTAGGGGGGGGCGAGCAGTACTTC. The full variable domain, rest sourced from reference TRBV9 and TRBJ2-7, is DSGVTQTPKHLITATGQRVTLRCSPRSGDLSVYWYQQSLDQGLQFLIQYYNGEERAKGNILERFSAQQFPDLHSELNLSSLELGDSALYFCASSVLGGGEQYFGPGTRLTVT.

The chain combines TRBV18 with TRBJ2-6; TRBD1 is a possible D gene (5 bases). Germline-derived CDR1 and CDR2 are KGHSH and LQKENI. V lost 4 bases to trimming and J lost 3 bases, with 25 bases between them. The CDR3 consists of 20 residues. CDR3 sequence (DNA): TGTGCCAGCTCACTCGACAGTCCCCGGATCCCCGCTAGTGGGGCCAACGTCCTGACTTTC. It is translated as CASSLDSPRIPASGANVLTF.

The CDR3 region has the DNA TGTGCCAGCAGCTACCCGACAGGGTCCCTTCAAGAGACCCAGTACTTC. Translated: CASSYPTGSLQETQYF. The chain carries TRBV5-5 and TRBJ2-5; 7 bases are shared with TRBD1. Looked up from germline, CDR1 is SGHKS and CDR2 is YYEKEE (reference sequence). This CDR3 contains 16 residues. Trimming at V came to 3 bases and at J to 2 bases, leaving 10 bases not matched to a gene.

This sequence joins TRBV5-1 and TRBJ2-3; the D gene is possibly TRBD1 (5 bases). This CDR3 is built from 14 residues. CDR1 is SGHRS, CDR2 YFSETQ, per germline. V shed 0 bases and J shed 4 bases, with 9 bases lying between them. CDR3 DNA: TGCGCCAGCAGCTTGGGGGGCAGGTCAGATACGCAGTATTTT. It translates to CASSLGGRSDTQYF.

This rearrangement joins TRBV19 to TRBJ1-1, with D unresolved. This CDR3 has 14 residues. Trimming took 7 bases from V and 1 from J, leaving 13 bases between them. CDR1 and CDR2 (germline): LNHDA, SQIVND (reference sequence). CDR3 amino acids: CASTPGGRNTEAFF. DNA for the CDR3: TGTGCCAGTACCCCGGGAGGAAGGAACACTGAAGCTTTCTTT.

Here the CDR3 reads CASSARDRGTYEQYF. CDR3 nucleotides: TGTGCCAGCAGCGCCCGGGACAGGGGAACCTACGAGCAGTACTTC. The genes are TRBV4-2 and TRBJ2-7; 10 positions match TRBD1. Germline CDR1 reads LGHNA; CDR2 reads YNFKEQ. With 5 bases clipped from V and 2 bases from J, the junction kept 6 bases outside the gene matches. This CDR3 is built from 15 residues.

The chain employs TRBV5-4 and TRBJ2-3, with unresolved D. V was clipped by 5 bases and J by 3 bases, with 7 bases between them. Germline V gene lookup returns CDR1 SGHNT and CDR2 YYREEE (reference sequence). The CDR3 extends over 12 amino acids. The CDR3 loop is CASSSGTDTQYF. Here the CDR3 DNA reads TGTGCCAGCAGTTCAGGAACAGATACGCAGTATTTT.

This rearrangement joins TRBV6-5 to TRBJ1-2; D may be TRBD1 (5 bases). V was trimmed by 0 bases and J by 1 base, leaving 12 bases between them. The germline CDR1 and CDR2 sequences are MNHEY and SVGAGI. This CDR3 has 16 residues. CDR3 nucleotide sequence: TGTGCCAGCAGTTACTCGATTCAGGGTTATAACTATGGCTACACCTTC. Residues: CASSYSIQGYNYGYTF.

This chain joins TRBV21-1 and TRBJ1-3. TRBV21-1 is given as a pseudogene. The CDR3 is 14 amino acids. The CDR3 DNA reads TGTGCCAGCGCGCCAAACCGAGCTGGAAACACCATATATTTT. It encodes CASAPNRAGNTIYF.

The genes are TRBV5-1 and TRBJ2-1, with 9 bases that match TRBD1. The CDR3 totals 16 residues. V shed 5 bases, J shed 7 bases, and the junction held 13 bases outside the gene matches. Per the germline V gene, CDR1 is SGHRS and CDR2 is YFSETQ. The CDR3 sequence: CASRITGTGSSNEQFF. The CDR3 DNA sequence: TGCGCCAGCAGGATAACCGGGACAGGGTCCAGTAATGAGCAGTTCTTC. The full variable domain, completed using reference TRBV5-1 and TRBJ2-1, is KAGVTQTPRYLIKTRGQQVTLSCSPISGHRSVSWYQQTPGQGLQFLFEYFSETQRNKGNFPGRFSGRQFSNSRSEMNVSTLELGDSALYLCASRITGTGSSNEQFFGPGTRLTVL.

This rearrangement joins TRBV20-1 to TRBJ1-5, with 11 bases that match TRBD1. The CDR3 totals 16 residues. CDR1 is DFQATT, CDR2 SNEGSKA, per germline (reference sequence). With V trimmed by 3 bases and J by 2 bases, 6 bases remained unmatched. The CDR3 protein is CSASGTGGFGNQPQHF. CDR3 nucleotide sequence: TGCAGTGCTAGTGGGACAGGGGGGTTCGGCAATCAGCCCCAGCATTTT.

This sequence joins TRBV4-1 and TRBJ2-1, with 7 bases identical to TRBD2. The junction had 17 bases not matched to a gene; V was cut back by 0 bases and J by 6 bases. Germline V CDR1 and CDR2: MGHRA, YSYEKL. This CDR3 contains 19 residues. The CDR3 here is CASSQDKYAGRVLSNEQFF. CDR3 DNA sequence: TGCGCCAGCAGCCAAGATAAGTATGCGGGGAGGGTACTGAGCAATGAGCAGTTCTTC.